This T cell receptor beta chain stems from a study of cytomegalovirus exposure and HLA in healthy donors. The wider study: Some 180 million T cells yielded more than 90 million unique TCR beta sequences in earlier analysis.

The PCR made use of 60 Vbeta and 13 Jbeta primers. Repertoires were generated with immunoSEQ multiplex PCR, while TCRdb's copy carries only in-frame clones and drops some. The profile covers 100,000 to 150,000 clones, with 74% appearing a single time and almost 6% taken by the ten largest. Germline lookup yields CDR1 SGHRS and CDR2 YFSETQ. CDR3 size: 14 residues. Trimming pared 4 bases from V and 3 bases from J, leaving 13 bases between. Healthy individuals who donated bone marrow served as the donors. The V and J genes are TRBV5-1 and TRBJ2-5; maybe TRBD2 (6 bases). The receptor was derived from a woman in her fifties or sixties in good health and CMV-seropositive. Sequencing was performed on PBMCs. The CDR3: CASSLGREKETQYF. The CDR3 coding sequence is TGCGCCAGCAGCCTGGGCCGGGAGAAAGAGACCCAGTACTTC.